A selection of T cell receptor beta chains follows, all from one sample in a study of a mutant IDH1 vaccine in newly diagnosed glioma. What these receptors recognize is not known. TCRdb's table, derived via immunoSEQ multiplex PCR, lists solely in-frame clones and lacks some. The data show roughly 69,000 clones, around 87% seen once. The material sequenced was PBMCs, taken from a glioma patient whose treatment included an IDH1 peptide vaccine. The receptors were gathered from a man aged 30-40 years with glioma. CDR3s include the opening cysteine and the closing phenylalanine or tryptophan. D genes are given only for firm matches. Only some rows state a clone size, as once, few, many or a class for expanded clones.

D gene	clone size	V gene	J gene	CDR3 DNA	CDR3 protein
TRBD2	-	TRBV19	TRBJ2-1	TGTGCCAGTATGGGACTAGCGGACTACAATGAGCAGTTCTTC	CASMGLADYNEQFF
-	-	TRBV7-8	TRBJ1-4	TGTGCCAGCAGCCTTGGGAGTGGGACAAATGAAAAACTGTTTTTT	CASSLGSGTNEKLFF
-	-	TRBV6-5	TRBJ1-1	TGTGCCAGCAGGCCCGGGGGGGTGAACACTGAAGCTTTCTTT	CASRPGGVNTEAFF
-	-	TRBV9	TRBJ2-1	TGTGCCAGCAGCCTAGCTTTTATGGGGGGTGGGAATGAGCAGTTCTTC	CASSLAFMGGGNEQFF
-	-	TRBV6-6	TRBJ1-5	TGTGCCAGCAGTTACTCGACCGATCAGCCCCAGCATTTT	CASSYSTDQPQHF
TRBD1	few	TRBV10-2	TRBJ1-2	TGCGCCAGCAGTGAGCCGTGGGGCAGGGGGAATGGCTACACCTTC	CASSEPWGRGNGYTF
-	-	TRBV15	TRBJ1-1	TGTGCCACCAGCAGGTGGGAGGATCGTGGCACTGAAGCTTTCTTT	CATSRWEDRGTEAFF
-	-	TRBV5-4	TRBJ1-5	TGTGCCAGCAGCTCGGGGGGGTATCAGCCCCAGCATTTT	CASSSGGYQPQHF
-	-	TRBV20-1	TRBJ2-5	TGCAGGGCGGAGGAGACCCAGTACTTC	CRAEETQYF
-	-	TRBV4-1	TRBJ1-2	TGCGCCAGCAGCCAAGAGGCACCCGGAAGGGCTAACTATGGCTACACCTTC	CASSQEAPGRANYGYTF
-	-	TRBV7-9	TRBJ2-5	TGTGCCAGCAGCTTAGTGACAGCCAGAGGCCAAGAGACCCAGTACTTC	CASSLVTARGQETQYF
TRBD1	-	TRBV6-5	TRBJ1-1	TGTGCCAGCAGTTCCCCGGGACAGGGGATGAACACTGAAGCTTTCTTT	CASSSPGQGMNTEAFF
TRBD1	-	TRBV9	TRBJ1-5	TGTGCCAGCACCCCGACAGGGGCGGGACAGCCCCAGCATTTT	CASTPTGAGQPQHF
-	-	TRBV19	TRBJ1-5	TGTGCCAGTAGTAGGATTAGCAATCAGCCCCAGCATTTT	CASSRISNQPQHF
-	-	TRBV6-5	TRBJ1-5	TGTGCCAGCAGTTATTATAGGGATCAGCCCCAGCATTTT	CASSYYRDQPQHF
-	-	TRBV21-1	TRBJ2-7	TGTGCCAGCAGCAAAATAACCTTAACCTACGAGCAGTACTTC	CASSKITLTYEQYF
-	-	TRBV2	TRBJ1-2	TGTGCCAGCAATGACGGGGCTAACTATGGCTACACCTTC	CASNDGANYGYTF
-	-	TRBV11-2	TRBJ2-7	TGTGCCAGCAGCTTAAACGGAGCCTACGAGCAGTACTTC	CASSLNGAYEQYF
TRBD1	-	TRBV11-2	TRBJ2-7	TGTGCCAGCAGCTCAGCCCCGGGACAGGGTTACGAGCAGTACTTC	CASSSAPGQGYEQYF
TRBD1	-	TRBV15	TRBJ1-3	TGTGCCACCAGCCTGGACAGGGTGACTGGAAACACCATATATTTT	CATSLDRVTGNTIYF
-	-	TRBV9	TRBJ2-5	TGTGCCAGCAGCGTCGGGCGGCAAGAGACCCAGTACTTC	CASSVGRQETQYF
TRBD1	-	TRBV19	TRBJ1-2	TGTGCCGTCCGGACAGGGCGCGTACCGGGATATGGCTACACCTTC	CAVRTGRVPGYGYTF
-	-	TRBV28	TRBJ2-2	TGTGCCAGCAGTTCCTGGGGGGGCACTACCGGGGAGCTGTTTTTT	CASSSWGGTTGELFF
TRBD2	few	TRBV27	TRBJ2-1	TGTGCCAGCAAGGCTAGCGGGATCCCATTTACGCGGAATGAGCAGTTCTTC	CASKASGIPFTRNEQFF
-	-	TRBV5-1	TRBJ1-4	TGCGCCAGCAGCTTGAATGCCGCAACTAATGAAAAACTGTTTTTT	CASSLNAATNEKLFF
-	-	TRBV4-1	TRBJ1-4	TGCGCCAGCAGCCGCTCTACAGGGAGGAGTGAAAAACTGTTTTTT	CASSRSTGRSEKLFF
TRBD2	-	TRBV4-2	TRBJ2-1	TGTGCCAGCAGCCAAGGCGGGGGTGAGCAGTTCTTC	CASSQGGGEQFF
-	-	TRBV30	TRBJ1-5	TGTGCCTGGAGTGTGGGGGGCAATCAGCCCCAGCATTTT	CAWSVGGNQPQHF
-	-	TRBV6-5	TRBJ1-3	TGTGCCAGTTTCACGGTCTCTGGAAACACCATATATTTT	CASFTVSGNTIYF
TRBD1	-	TRBV19	TRBJ1-3	TGTGCCAGTAGTAATCAACAGGGGACTGGAAACACCATATATTTT	CASSNQQGTGNTIYF